The subject of this entry is one T cell receptor beta chain. Its antigen is not known. These data belong to a study of OX40 agonist ivuxolimab in advanced cancers. For the study at large: Of mixed ages from 23 to 79 and averaging approximately 60 years, the group was around 78% male. It was permissible to have had prior anti-PD-1, anti-PD-L1 or anti-CTLA-4 therapy, and over 35% had some. Study-wide results and limits: CD4+ and CD8+ T cells in blood underwent clonal expansion by week 6 at 0.1 to 3.0 mg/kg.

Clones were sequenced by immunoSEQ multiplex PCR, and TCRdb holds only the in-frame ones, with some missing. The sample lists 60,000 to 95,000 clones; roughly 81% were seen once. The material sequenced was CD4+ or CD8+ T cells sorted from blood, taken in a trial of the OX40 agonist ivuxolimab. This sequence originates from an adult with an advanced solid tumor such as melanoma, head and neck, liver or kidney cancer.

The CDR3 sequence is CASSQDLTYEQYF. In DNA form, the CDR3 reads TGTGCCAGCAGCCAAGATCTAACGTATGAGCAGTACTTC. The gene calls are TRBV5-4 and TRBJ2-7; D is unresolved. CDR3 length: 13 amino acids. The germline V gene encodes CDR1 SGHNT and CDR2 YYREEE (reference sequence). V lost 4 bases to trimming and J lost 7 bases, with 15 bases between them.